This TCR beta chain emerged from a study of CD8+CD57+ T cells in acquired aplastic anemia. Study-level information: Sorted CD4+ and CD8+ cell DNA averaged roughly 3 ug. Whole-study findings and limits: In CD8+ cells, Simpson's diversity showed no significant difference between patients and controls. Patients and controls shared twenty-nine CD8+ CDR3 sequences.

In patients chosen for sequencing, flow cytometry had shown CD8+CD57+ cell expansion. V lost 5 bases to trimming and J lost 2 bases; unmatched junction nucleotides: 18. This CDR3 is built from 19 residues. This clonotype was seen more than once but under ten times. Its cognate antigen is unknown. Investigators profiled TCR beta VDJ and CDR3 from genomic DNA template. TCRdb reprocessed the reads via MiXCR and lists one record per CDR3 protein. The sample includes 200,000 to 300,000 distinct CDR3 sequences, around 45% of them seen just once. This TCR derives from a human donor with aplastic anemia. The chain links TRBV12-3 or TRBV12-4 to TRBJ2-5; 9 bases are shared with TRBD1. The material sequenced was sorted CD4+, CD8+, or CD8+CD57+ T cells (not recorded which) from PBMCs. The CDR3 sequence is CASSPEIHRRDREQETQYF. CDR3 bases: TGTGCCAGCAGTCCAGAAATACACAGAAGGGACAGGGAGCAAGAGACCCAGTACTTC.